This T cell receptor beta chain emerged from a study of T cell changes during pregnancy in multiple sclerosis. The CDR3 sequence is 16 residues long. Germline assignment: CDR1 SGHRS and CDR2 YFSETQ. J was trimmed by 0 bases and V by 4 bases; bases with no gene match: 7. Profiled with immunoSEQ multiplex PCR; TCRdb holds only in-frame clones, not every one. The table records around 70,000 clones, just under 95% of them present only once. This TCR was recovered from a female donor in good health, enrolled as a control in a pregnancy study. This chain uses TRBV5-1 with TRBJ1-5; 7 bases are a match to TRBD1. The sequences come from peripheral blood, collected after pregnancy. Here the CDR3 reads CASSPGGFNSNQPQHF. The DNA for the CDR3 is TGCGCCAGCAGCCCAGGGGGTTTTAATAGCAATCAGCCCCAGCATTTT. The full variable domain, with the rest looked up from reference TRBV5-1 and TRBJ1-5, is KAGVTQTPRYLIKTRGQQVTLSCSPISGHRSVSWYQQTPGQGLQFLFEYFSETQRNKGNFPGRFSGRQFSNSRSEMNVSTLELGDSALYLCASSPGGFNSNQPQHFGDGTRLSIL.